The rows below give T cell receptor beta chains drawn from one sample of a study of blood T cell repertoires in COVID-19. Sequenced by immunoSEQ multiplex PCR; TCRdb stores in-frame clones only, minus some. This table has about 98,000 clones, around nine tenths appearing once. Source material: peripheral blood. All receptors come from a man over 45 with acute or convalescent COVID-19. Both conserved end residues are trimmed from each CDR3. D genes are given only for firm matches.

d_call j_call v_call cdr3_aa
TRBD1 TRBJ2-7 TRBV15 ATSSEQGATHEQY
NA TRBJ1-1 TRBV6-5 ASSYLVPGNTEAF
NA TRBJ2-1 TRBV29-1 SVDLGGNEQF
TRBD2 TRBJ2-1 TRBV30 AWSFSRLAGGVNEQF
TRBD1 TRBJ2-6 TRBV5-1 ASSSTGTGTSGANVLT
NA TRBJ2-3 TRBV4-1 ASSQDPGGPGSTDTQY
NA TRBJ1-1 TRBV18 ASSPGLDTEAF
TRBD2 TRBJ2-5 TRBV7-8 ASSLGTTSGQAGETQY
NA TRBJ2-7 TRBV6-5 ASRATARGLEQY
NA TRBJ1-4 TRBV19 ASSTRNEKLF
NA TRBJ2-1 TRBV20-1 SAERPPPQF
NA TRBJ2-1 TRBV11-3 ASSLVRLGVNEQF
TRBD2 TRBJ2-1 TRBV30 AWSVLGLAGRSSYNEQF
TRBD1 TRBJ2-7 TRBV3-1/TRBV3-2 ASRGNGGTGPLYEQY
NA TRBJ1-1 TRBV15 ATSRGGVDTEAF
NA TRBJ1-3 TRBV9 ASSPSSGNTIY
NA TRBJ1-2 TRBV12-5 ASALVGRGGGYT
NA TRBJ2-1 TRBV5-5 ASSSGGGGYNEQF
TRBD2 TRBJ2-1 TRBV5-4 ASSRTSGSKNEQF
TRBD1 TRBJ1-2 TRBV7-9 ASSSTLPTGNFGYT
NA TRBJ1-4 TRBV3-1/TRBV3-2 ASSPGAGEKLF
NA TRBJ1-1 TRBV3-1/TRBV3-2 ASSLQIMNTEAF
NA TRBJ1-5 TRBV5-5 ASSLEWVGRGLYNQPQH
NA TRBJ1-2 TRBV9 ASSPRRGGSYGYT
NA TRBJ2-7 TRBV4-1 ASSLARSSEQY
NA TRBJ1-5 TRBV2 ASNPGTFNQPQH
NA TRBJ2-7 TRBV10-1 ASQRAGSYEQY
NA TRBJ2-2 TRBV11-3 ASSLGGRETGELF
NA TRBJ2-1 TRBV5-6 ASSLTGQRGNEQF
NA TRBJ1-2 TRBV2 ASSGKEGFNYGYT
NA TRBJ2-6 TRBV6-6 ASSRSRSGGVSGANVLT
NA TRBJ2-1 TRBV3-1/TRBV3-2 ASSHDSPNSYNEQF
TRBD2 TRBJ2-3 TRBV5-1 ASSSDVPGLAGDIRDTQY
TRBD1 TRBJ1-4 TRBV2 ASSVRQGWEKLF
NA TRBJ1-1 TRBV2 ASSSLTGNTEAF
NA TRBJ2-3 TRBV20-1 SAQVDTQY
NA TRBJ1-5 TRBV6-2/TRBV6-3 ASSYLSKEQPQH
TRBD2 TRBJ2-1 TRBV18 ASSPLAGPLNEQF
TRBD1 TRBJ1-1 TRBV18 ASSPRTGQNTEAF
NA TRBJ1-2 TRBV24-1 ATSDSDWTYGYT
NA TRBJ2-2 TRBV6-5 ASSYQGIIKAGELF
TRBD1 TRBJ1-5 TRBV5-1 ASPPGGRY
TRBD1 TRBJ2-4 TRBV4-1 ASSPGQGSKNIQY
TRBD1 TRBJ1-1 TRBV2 ASSRTGGNTEAF
TRBD2 TRBJ2-1 TRBV4-1 ASSQGGAGGNLLSFYNEQF
TRBD2 TRBJ2-3 TRBV27 ASSFREAGDTQY
NA TRBJ1-2 TRBV19 ASSKGTRVYGYT
TRBD1 TRBJ1-2 TRBV4-1 ASSQDPGTGNYGYT